Listed here is a single T cell receptor beta chain. The sample belongs to a study of blood T cell repertoires in COVID-19. Authors' data handling: Quantification of nucleated cells was approximated via reference gene primer amplification. Assay: immunoSEQ multiplex PCR; the TCRdb copy retains only in-frame clones and omits some. For V, J and clone size, that table is used; D and trimming come from the DNA. Among 280,000 or so clones, 85% were seen once, and the ten largest hold less than 15%. This CDR3 spans 14 amino acids. Trimming took 8 bases from V and 0 from J, leaving 12 bases between them. Per germline, CDR1 SGHRS and CDR2 YFSETQ.

Material for sequencing was peripheral blood. This chain uses TRBV5-1 with TRBJ2-1; D might be TRBD2 (5 bases). The clonotype comes from a human donor in a cohort sampled during active COVID-19. The CDR3: CASFTGNSYNEQFF. Here the CDR3 DNA reads TGCGCCAGTTTTACGGGAAACTCCTACAATGAGCAGTTCTTC.